The subject of this entry is one T cell receptor (beta chain). Its antigen is unknown. Base qualities are not at hand, and no much larger clone is one base apart. Sequencing used an Illumina NovaSeq 6000. TCRalpha and TCRbeta cDNA libraries were constructed by 5'RACE with constant-segment primers, with sample barcodes and unique molecular identifiers being introduced. Trizol reagent was used to extract RNA from every sample. Amplification of the libraries took two PCR steps, and the second step added a second sample barcode plus Illumina TruSeq adapters. Sequencing of libraries was performed on an Illumina NovaSeq with 2 x 150 bp paired-end reads. From the authors' description of their analysis: Demultiplexing of reads and collapsing into UMI-guided consensus sequences were performed with migec v1.2.7. Using mixcr v2.1.11, UMI consensuses were aligned to TRA and TRB V and J templates and then assembled into clonotypes. A clonotype was counted as expanded or contracted only when both edgeR and NoisET called the clonotype significant, with the noise models trained on biological replicates. For edgeR calls, the thresholds were a false discovery rate-adjusted p below 0.01 and a log2 fold-change of 1. As an exploratory analysis of dynamics, max-normalized trajectories of the 1000 most abundant clonotypes were examined by PCA with hierarchical clustering. Separately sequenced CD4+ and CD8+ repertoires were used to assign the CD4 or CD8 phenotype of responding clones. TCRdb took the public reads, trimmed them with fastp at Q25, ran MiXCR for clone calling and kept in-frame beta chains. Here each entry gathers all rows of one CDR3 protein and keeps the most common genes and DNA. The authors' filters were not applied to this entry. Here the sample has around 320,000 distinct CDR3 sequences; around 28% occur a single time. Roughly 12% of the sample is taken by the ten largest.

This entry is derived from a study of T-cell memory formation after mild COVID-19 (dated by TCRdb to about 2021). For context, the study as a whole: Most TCR sequence clusters were specific to one of the two donors. In two donors, T-cell clones that expanded and contracted after mild COVID-19 were followed by sequencing TCRalpha and TCRbeta repertoires longitudinally. Two young, previously healthy adult volunteers made up the cohort, one male and one female. What the work shows at the level of the full study, not this receptor alone: Contracting CD4+ clones were located mainly in the CM and EM memory subsets, whereas CD8+ clones were found to be enriched in EMRA. The detection of some responding clones in pre-infection memory suggests that pre-existing cross-reactive memory T cells joined the SARS-CoV-2 response. Clones that contracted from day 15 to 85 showed balanced CD4/CD8 phenotypes, whereas a second wave of clones that expanded from day 15 to 37 leaned towards CD4+. The study covered only a couple of mild cases, and larger cohorts including severe cases with pre-infection samples were considered necessary. Whether the second-wave clones peaking on day 37 were SARS-CoV-2 specific was not confirmed.

Between the V and J ends, shortened by 5 bases and 2 bases respectively, the junction contains 9 bases. The CDR3 goes from the cysteine to the phenylalanine over 13 residues. Here the CDR3 DNA is all that survives: 39 bases in frame from base 1. PBMCs were isolated by Ficoll-Paque density gradient centrifugation. The chain couples TRBV12-3 or TRBV12-4 to TRBJ1-2; confidence is insufficient to name the D gene. This TCR derives from an adult woman who had mild COVID-19 (a few samples of this study predate the infection). The sample titles of this study are shuffled in the database, so cell type and time point are left out; the donor was told from shared clones. The sequenced sample consisted of PBMCs or a T cell subset sorted from them (not recorded which). The CDR3 has the sequence CASSGGQNYGYTF. The sequenced DNA: TGTGCCAGCAGTGGCGGGCAGAACTATGGCTACACCTTC.